The source of this T cell receptor beta chain is a study of molecular identifiers for immune sequencing clone quantification. Naive CD8 T cells underwent sorting with the CD8+CD4-CCR7+CD45RA+ definition. V was shortened by 1 base and J by 1 base, with 10 bases between the two germline ends. The CDR3 covers 14 residues. Germline CDR1 reads DFQATT; CDR2 reads SNEGSKA (reference sequence). Each CDR3 protein is one row after TCRdb ran MiXCR on the PCR reads. This sample carries about 510,000 distinct CDR3 sequences, around 21% of them seen once, and the ten largest clones take around 0.84%. Sequenced sample: naive CD8+ T cells from blood, with Jurkat cell RNA spiked in. Regarding subset: FACS-sorted CD8+CD4-CCR7+CD45RA+ naive T cells. The sequence was obtained from a human donor in good health. Some libraries in this study had Jurkat cell RNA spiked in. The chain uses TRBV20-1 and TRBJ2-5, with D possibly matching TRBD1 (5 bases). The CDR3 bases are TGCAGTGCTAGAGTAGCAGGGTCCCAAGAGACCCAGTACTTC. Protein: CSARVAGSQETQYF.